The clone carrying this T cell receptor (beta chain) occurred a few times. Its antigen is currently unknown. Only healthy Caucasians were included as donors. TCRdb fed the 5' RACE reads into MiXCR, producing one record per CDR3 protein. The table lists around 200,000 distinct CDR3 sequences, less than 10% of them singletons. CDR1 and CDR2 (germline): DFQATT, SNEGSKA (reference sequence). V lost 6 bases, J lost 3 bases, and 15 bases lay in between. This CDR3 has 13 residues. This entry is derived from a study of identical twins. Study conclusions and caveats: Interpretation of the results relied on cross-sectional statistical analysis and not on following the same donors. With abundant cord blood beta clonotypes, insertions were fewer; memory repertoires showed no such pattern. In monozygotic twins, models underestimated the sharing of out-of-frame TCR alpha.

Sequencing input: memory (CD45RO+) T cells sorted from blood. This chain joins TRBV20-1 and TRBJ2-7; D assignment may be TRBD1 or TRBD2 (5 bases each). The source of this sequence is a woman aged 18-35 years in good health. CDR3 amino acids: CSARTGHVYEQYF. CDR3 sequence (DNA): TGCAGTGCCCGGACGGGGCATGTCTACGAGCAGTACTTC.